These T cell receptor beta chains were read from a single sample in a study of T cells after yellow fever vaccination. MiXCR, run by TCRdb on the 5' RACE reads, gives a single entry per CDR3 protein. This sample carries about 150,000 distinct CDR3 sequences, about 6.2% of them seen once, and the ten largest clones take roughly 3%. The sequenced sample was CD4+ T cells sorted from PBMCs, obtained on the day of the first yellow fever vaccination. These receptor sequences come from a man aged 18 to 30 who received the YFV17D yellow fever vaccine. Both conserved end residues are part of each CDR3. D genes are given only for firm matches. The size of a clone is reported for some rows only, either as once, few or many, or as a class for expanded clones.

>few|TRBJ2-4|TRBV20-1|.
CSARASRAKNIQYF
TGCAGTGCTAGAGCGAGTCGGGCCAAAAACATTCAGTACTTC
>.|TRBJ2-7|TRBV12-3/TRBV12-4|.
CASSLRATSSYEQYF
TGTGCCAGCAGTTTACGGGCTACTAGCTCCTACGAGCAGTACTTC
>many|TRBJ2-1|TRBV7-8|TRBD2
CASSPRGTNNEQFF
TGTGCCAGCAGCCCGCGGGGGACTAACAATGAGCAGTTCTTC
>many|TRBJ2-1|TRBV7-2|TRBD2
CASSLMAGGNNEQFF
TGTGCCAGCAGCTTAATGGCGGGGGGGAACAATGAGCAGTTCTTC
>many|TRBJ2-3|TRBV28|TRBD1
CASSLRTGFTDTQYF
TGTGCCAGCAGTTTAAGGACAGGATTCACAGATACGCAGTATTTT
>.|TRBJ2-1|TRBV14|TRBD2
CASSARLAGGFNEQFF
TGTGCCAGCAGCGCCCGACTAGCGGGGGGCTTCAATGAGCAGTTCTTC
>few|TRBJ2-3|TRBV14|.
CASSQDRARDTQYF
TGTGCCAGCAGCCAGGACAGAGCCAGAGATACGCAGTATTTT
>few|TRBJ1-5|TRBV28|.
CASRPIQGGGGNQPQHF
TGTGCCAGCAGACCCATACAGGGAGGGGGTGGCAATCAGCCCCAGCATTTT
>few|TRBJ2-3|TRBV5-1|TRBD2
CASRSGTSGRTDTQYF
TGCGCCAGCCGCTCCGGGACTAGCGGACGGACAGATACGCAGTATTTT
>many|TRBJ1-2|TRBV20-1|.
CSALVGGGYGYTF
TGCAGTGCCCTAGTGGGGGGTGGCTATGGCTACACCTTC
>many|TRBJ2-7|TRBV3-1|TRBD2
CASRLAGGVSYEQYF
TGTGCCAGCAGGCTAGCGGGGGGAGTCTCCTACGAGCAGTACTTC
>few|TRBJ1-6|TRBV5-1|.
CASSLEGGNSPLHF
TGCGCCAGCAGCTTGGAGGGCGGGAATTCACCCCTCCACTTT
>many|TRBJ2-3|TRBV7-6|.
CASSSLERTDTQYF
TGTGCCAGCAGCTCACTAGAGCGCACAGATACGCAGTATTTT
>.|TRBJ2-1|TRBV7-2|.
CASSVRRKGGSYNEQFF
TGTGCCAGCAGCGTACGGCGCAAAGGGGGGTCCTACAATGAGCAGTTCTTC
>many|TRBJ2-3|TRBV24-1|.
CATSEGAVDTQYF
TGTGCCACCAGTGAGGGGGCGGTAGATACGCAGTATTTT
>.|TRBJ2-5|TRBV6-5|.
CASSYYPRGETQYF
TGTGCCAGCAGTTACTACCCGCGCGGGGAGACCCAGTACTTC
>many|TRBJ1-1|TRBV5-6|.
CASSLIPGEAFF
TGTGCCAGCAGCCTGATACCCGGGGAAGCTTTCTTT
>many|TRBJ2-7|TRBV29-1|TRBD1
CSVDDRGDEQYF
TGCAGCGTTGACGACAGGGGCGACGAGCAGTACTTC
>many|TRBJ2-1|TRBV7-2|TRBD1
CASSVRGNEQFF
TGTGCCAGCAGCGTCAGGGGGAATGAGCAGTTCTTC
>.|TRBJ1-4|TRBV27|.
CASSLILGHEKLFF
TGTGCCAGCAGTTTAATCCTGGGCCATGAAAAACTGTTTTTT
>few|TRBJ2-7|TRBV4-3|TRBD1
CASSTRQGNEQYF
TGCGCCAGCAGCACCCGACAGGGGAACGAGCAGTACTTC
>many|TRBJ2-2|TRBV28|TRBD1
CASTPGGQGVSGELFF
TGTGCCAGCACCCCCGGGGGACAGGGTGTTTCCGGGGAGCTGTTTTTT
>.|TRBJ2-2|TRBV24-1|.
CATSDNGQGNTGELFF
TGTGCCACCAGTGATAATGGGCAGGGTAACACCGGGGAGCTGTTTTTT
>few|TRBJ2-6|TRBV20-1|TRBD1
CSARDLLDRTGANVLTF
TGCAGTGCTAGAGATCTCCTGGACAGGACTGGGGCCAACGTCCTGACTTTC
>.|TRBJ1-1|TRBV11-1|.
CASSTLPGLTKVNTEAFF
TGTGCCAGCAGCACCTTACCGGGACTAACCAAGGTAAACACTGAAGCTTTCTTT
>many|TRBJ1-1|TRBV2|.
CASSLQGQNTEAFF
TGTGCCAGCTCCCTCCAGGGGCAGAACACTGAAGCTTTCTTT
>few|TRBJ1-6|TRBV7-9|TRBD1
CASTPPGQGNSPLHF
TGTGCCAGCACCCCCCCGGGACAGGGCAATTCACCCCTCCACTTT
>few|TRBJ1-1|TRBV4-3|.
CASSQYGEAFF
TGCGCCAGCAGCCAGTACGGTGAAGCTTTCTTT